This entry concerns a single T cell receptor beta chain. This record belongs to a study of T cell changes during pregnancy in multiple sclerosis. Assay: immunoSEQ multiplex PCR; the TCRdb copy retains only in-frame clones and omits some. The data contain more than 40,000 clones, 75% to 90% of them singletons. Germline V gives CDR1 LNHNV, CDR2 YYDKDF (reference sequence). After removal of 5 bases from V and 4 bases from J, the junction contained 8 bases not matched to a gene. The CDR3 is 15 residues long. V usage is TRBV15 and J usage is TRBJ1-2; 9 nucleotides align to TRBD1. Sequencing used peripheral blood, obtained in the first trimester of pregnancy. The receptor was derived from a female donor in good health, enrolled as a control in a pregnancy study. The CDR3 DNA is TGTGCCACCAGCGACCGGGACAGGGCGGGCTATGGCTACACCTTC. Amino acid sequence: CATSDRDRAGYGYTF.